A single sample is the source of the 5 T cell receptor beta chains below, sequenced in a study of blood T cell repertoires in COVID-19. The table came from immunoSEQ multiplex PCR; TCRdb's copy has only in-frame clones and leaves some out. The sample records around 72,000 clones, roughly 83% being singletons. Sequenced: peripheral blood. The receptors were gathered from an elderly woman with acute or convalescent COVID-19.

V gene TRBV5-1 combines with J gene TRBJ2-1; 8 bases are shared with TRBD2. CDR1 is SGHRS, CDR2 YFSETQ, per germline. J gave up 8 bases and V 0 bases, and 7 bases lay outside the gene matches. The CDR3 is 15 amino acids. CDR3 residues: CASSLEGLDGDEQFF. CDR3 nucleotides: TGCGCCAGCAGCTTGGAGGGACTAGACGGAGATGAGCAGTTCTTC. Looking up the rest from reference TRBV5-1 and TRBJ2-1 gives the full variable domain: KAGVTQTPRYLIKTRGQQVTLSCSPISGHRSVSWYQQTPGQGLQFLFEYFSETQRNKGNFPGRFSGRQFSNSRSEMNVSTLELGDSALYLCASSLEGLDGDEQFFGPGTRLTVL.

This chain uses TRBV7-2 with TRBJ2-3; the D gene is possibly TRBD2 (6 bases). The V end lost 4 bases, the J end lost 6 bases, and 20 bases lay between the germline ends. CDR3 length equals 16 residues. Per the germline V gene, CDR1 is SGHTA and CDR2 is FQGNSA. DNA for the CDR3: TGTGCCAGCAGCTCTCAGAATCTAGCGCCCAGGGATACGCAGTATTTT. Translated, it gives CASSSQNLAPRDTQYF.

The J gene is TRBJ2-1, the V gene TRBV7-6; D perhaps matches TRBD1 (6 bases). Germline CDR1 and CDR2: SGHVS and FNYEAQ. CDR3 length equals 13 residues. V shed 4 bases and J shed 9 bases, with 13 bases lying between them. CDR3 residues: CASSSRSDSEQFF. The DNA of the CDR3 is TGTGCCAGCAGCTCCCGGTCGGACAGTGAGCAGTTCTTC.

This chain links TRBV12-3 or TRBV12-4 with TRBJ2-7; tentative D call: TRBD2 (6 bases). V was trimmed by 3 bases and J by 7 bases, leaving 13 bases between them. The CDR3 is 13 amino acids. In DNA, the CDR3 is TGTGCCAGCAGTTTTAGAGGGGCGGGGGAGCAGTACTTC. Its protein is CASSFRGAGEQYF.

CDR3 coding DNA: TGTGCCAGCAGCTCGGGGAGGCTAGCCAGCACAGATACGCAGTATTTT. Amino acid sequence: CASSSGRLASTDTQYF. The chain employs TRBV28 and TRBJ2-3; tentative D call: TRBD2 (6 bases). The CDR3 is 16 residues long. Deletions cut 6 bases from V and 0 bases from J, with 16 bases between. Germline V gene data show CDR1 as MDHEN and CDR2 as SYDVKM. Using reference TRBV28 and TRBJ2-3 for the parts outside the CDR3, the full variable domain is DVKVTQSSRYLVKRTGEKVFLECVQDMDHENMFWYRQDPGLGLRLIYFSYDVKMKEKGDIPEGYSVSREKKERFSLILESASTNQTSMYLCASSSGRLASTDTQYFGPGTRLTVL.